This T cell receptor beta chain was observed in a study of cytomegalovirus exposure and HLA in healthy donors. Study-level results: Analysis performed later showed TCR beta chains linked to HLA being more clonally expanded than equally common others. A later analysis linked 15,000 to 20,000 TCR beta sequences to HLA alleles at 0.05 false discovery rate.

A multiplex PCR was run with 60 Vbeta primers and 13 Jbeta primers. Under the authors' procedure: Counted up in a later analysis, unique TCR beta chains came to about 80 million, with 9.5 million to 13 million shared. Libraries were prepared by immunoSEQ multiplex PCR; TCRdb keeps only in-frame clonotypes and omits some of them. V and J calls and clone size are those listed in that table; D and trimming were worked out from the DNA. The sample gives about 94,000 clones, 70% to 80% of which show up once; more than 3% is in the top ten. Concerning this clone itself: Its matching antigen is unknown.

The CDR3 has 15 residues. Germline lookup yields CDR1 SGHRS and CDR2 YFSETQ. V gave up 4 bases and J gave up 2 bases, with 12 bases separating them. The sequenced material came from PBMCs. The source of this sequence is a man younger than 40 in good health and CMV-seronegative. V and J are TRBV5-1 and TRBJ2-2; D not certain. In DNA, the CDR3 is TGCGCCAGCAGCCCCAAGAACAGAAACACCGGGGAGCTGTTTTTT. Translated: CASSPKNRNTGELFF.